These 15 T cell receptor beta chains share one sample of origin, sequenced in a study of blood T cell repertoires in COVID-19. The repertoire was sequenced with immunoSEQ multiplex PCR; TCRdb's copy has only in-frame clones and lacks some. The table records 200,000 to 250,000 clones, 80% to 90% of them present only once. Sequenced sample: peripheral blood. The receptor source for this set is a woman aged 80 or older with acute or convalescent COVID-19.

The chain employs TRBV7-3 and TRBJ2-3; 16 nucleotides line up with TRBD2. CDR1 and CDR2 from the germline V gene are SGHTA and FQGTGA. Losses at the gene ends were 4 bases for V and 0 bases for J; bases not matched to a gene: 1. There are 17 residues in the CDR3. In nucleotides, the CDR3 is TGTGCCAGCAGCTCGGGACTAGCGGGAGGGAGCACAGATACGCAGTATTTT. Translating gives CASSSGLAGGSTDTQYF.

V gene TRBV6-5 combines with J gene TRBJ1-1; D may be TRBD1 (6 bases). From germline, CDR1 is MNHEY and CDR2 SVGAGI. The V gene lost 6 bases and the J gene lost 0 bases, with 11 bases spanning the gap. This CDR3 contains 14 residues. The CDR3 nucleotides read TGTGCCAGCAGCCGGACAGTCATGAACACTGAAGCTTTCTTT. Residues: CASSRTVMNTEAFF.

Here the CDR3 DNA reads TGTGCCAGCAGGGGACTAGCCGACACCGGGGAGCTGTTTTTT. It is translated as CASRGLADTGELFF. V and J are TRBV2 and TRBJ2-2; TRBD2 agrees at 9 bases. Germline V gene lookup returns CDR1 SNHLY and CDR2 FYNNEI. The CDR3 is made up of 14 amino acids. The J segment lost 3 bases and the V segment lost 6 bases, leaving 2 bases of the junction unmatched.

The rearrangement uses TRBV5-1 and TRBJ2-3; D is unclear. V was clipped by 0 bases and J by 1 base, with 9 bases between them. The germline V gene has CDR1 SGHRS and CDR2 YFSETQ. CDR3 size: 15 residues. The CDR3 DNA sequence: TGCGCCAGCAGCTTGGATAGCATTGGCACAGATACGCAGTATTTT. Translation: CASSLDSIGTDTQYF.

V and J are TRBV30 and TRBJ2-6; 7 positions match TRBD1. The length of the CDR3 is 15 residues. Germline assignment: CDR1 GTSNPN and CDR2 SVGIG (reference sequence). V lost 1 base and J lost 1; bases outside the gene matches: 1. CDR3 DNA sequence: TGTGCCTGGAGTGGACAGGGTTCTGGGGCCAACGTCCTGACTTTC. Amino acids: CAWSGQGSGANVLTF.

The genes are TRBV19 and TRBJ2-5; TRBD1 aligns across 8 bases. The CDR3 contains 12 residues. CDR1 and CDR2 from the germline V gene are LNHDA and SQIVND (reference sequence). V gave up 9 bases and J gave up 4 bases; unmatched junction bases: 4. The CDR3 DNA reads as TGTGCCAGCTCACAGGGGGGAGAGACCCAGTACTTC. This translates into CASSQGGETQYF.

This clone was found once. J is TRBJ2-5 and V is TRBV7-8; D unresolved. Germline assignment: CDR1 SGHVS and CDR2 FQNEAQ. CDR3 length: 14 amino acids. V lost 2 bases and J 2 bases, leaving 9 bases between the germline ends. The chain's CDR3 is CASSLQAHQETQYF. The CDR3 nucleotides read TGTGCCAGCAGCTTACAGGCGCATCAAGAGACCCAGTACTTC.

This chain connects TRBV18 to TRBJ1-1; D is uncertain. Germline loops: CDR1 KGHSH, CDR2 LQKENI. V lost 3 bases and J 4 bases, leaving 6 bases between the germline ends. The CDR3 is made up of 12 amino acids. In DNA form, the CDR3 reads TGTGCCAGCTCACCCGAGGGCACTGAAGCTTTCTTT. Amino acid sequence: CASSPEGTEAFF.

The J gene is TRBJ1-5, the V gene TRBV9, with D possibly matching TRBD1 (5 bases). Between the trimmed V and J ends, which lost 3 bases and 3 bases, there was a span of 10 bases. Germline loops: CDR1 SGDLS, CDR2 YYNGEE. The CDR3 is 14 amino acids. The CDR3 reads CASSALQVNQPQHF. In DNA form, the CDR3 reads TGTGCCAGCAGCGCCTTACAGGTCAATCAGCCCCAGCATTTT.

The chain combines TRBV11-2 with TRBJ2-1; tentative D call: TRBD2 (6 bases). CDR3 length: 15 residues. V was clipped by 2 bases and J by 8 bases, with 16 bases between them. In germline, CDR1 is SGHAT, CDR2 FQNNGV. The CDR3: CASSLRGLSGDEQFF. CDR3 sequence (DNA): TGTGCCAGCAGCTTAAGGGGACTCAGTGGCGATGAGCAGTTCTTC.

The gene calls are TRBV5-1 and TRBJ2-3; TRBD1 agrees at 8 bases. The V gene's germline CDR1 is SGHRS and CDR2 YFSETQ. V lost 1 base and J lost 6; bases outside the gene matches: 10. CDR3 length: 16 residues. The CDR3 DNA reads TGCGCCAGCAGCTTGCTCGGGACAGGAACGCGTGATACGCAGTATTTT. It encodes CASSLLGTGTRDTQYF.

This chain joins TRBV14 and TRBJ2-1, with 7 nucleotides matching TRBD2. The CDR3 spans 12 residues. Germline CDR1 SGHDN, CDR2 FVKESK. V lost 5 bases and J lost 15; bases outside the gene matches: 10. CDR3 residues: CASSERGRERFF. The CDR3 coding sequence is TGTGCCAGCAGCGAAAGAGGGCGGGAGAGGTTCTTC.

The chain couples TRBV28 to TRBJ2-4; 9 bases are shared with TRBD1. V shed 8 bases and J 4 bases; nucleotides not matched to a gene: 9. CDR3 length: 15 residues. Looked up from germline, CDR1 is MDHEN and CDR2 is SYDVKM. The CDR3 loop is CASEPGGQGKNIQYF. The CDR3 DNA reads TGTGCCAGCGAGCCTGGCGGACAGGGGAAAAACATTCAGTACTTC.

In DNA, the CDR3 is TGTGCCAGCAGTTACTCAGGAGTAGCGGGAGGGCGCGAGCAGTTCTTC. Amino acid sequence: CASSYSGVAGGREQFF. The genes are TRBV6-2 or TRBV6-3 and TRBJ2-1; TRBD2 matches 11 bases. Looked up from germline, CDR1 is MNHEY and CDR2 is SVGEGT. Unmatched junction bases numbered 8, after V lost 0 bases and J lost 10 bases. CDR3 length: 16 amino acids.

The chain uses TRBV11-2 and TRBJ1-3; 7 nucleotides match TRBD1. The CDR3 is 15 amino acids. The trim removed 4 bases at V and 0 bases at J, leaving 3 bases unmatched. CDR1 and CDR2 from the germline V gene are SGHAT and FQNNGV. In nucleotides, the CDR3 is TGTGCCAGCAGCTCCCAGGGGGGCTCTGGAAACACCATATATTTT. Translated: CASSSQGGSGNTIYF.